The source of this T cell receptor (beta chain) is a study of blood T cell repertoires in COVID-19. Overall study context: Some COVID-19 samples were acute and others convalescent; all came from the United States, Italy and Spain. Sources were T cells, B-cell-depleted T cells, or PBMCs; the material itself was cDNA or gDNA.

With 1 base removed from V and 1 base from J, the gap between germline ends came to 8 bases. The CDR3 runs 14 residues. Germline V CDR1 and CDR2: SGHDT, YYEEEE. In the original processing: How many nucleated cells were present was estimated from reference gene primer amplification. Assay used: immunoSEQ multiplex PCR; TCRdb lists only in-frame clones, some missing. D and trimming come from the DNA, and the V and J calls and clone size come from that table. The sample carries about 130,000 clones, roughly 80% recorded once. The V and J genes are TRBV5-6 and TRBJ2-5; a weak D match, TRBD2 (5 bases). The receptor was isolated from a man aged 55 to 70 who had recovered from COVID-19. The sequenced sample consisted of peripheral blood. Here the CDR3 reads CASSLSAGQETQYF. CDR3 in DNA: TGTGCCAGCAGCTTGTCGGCGGGCCAAGAGACCCAGTACTTC. The full variable domain, rest sourced from reference TRBV5-6 and TRBJ2-5, is DAGVTQSPTHLIKTRGQQVTLRCSPKSGHDTVSWYQQALGQGPQFIFQYYEEEERQRGNFPDRFSGHQFPNYSSELNVNALLLGDSALYLCASSLSAGQETQYFGPGTRLLVL.